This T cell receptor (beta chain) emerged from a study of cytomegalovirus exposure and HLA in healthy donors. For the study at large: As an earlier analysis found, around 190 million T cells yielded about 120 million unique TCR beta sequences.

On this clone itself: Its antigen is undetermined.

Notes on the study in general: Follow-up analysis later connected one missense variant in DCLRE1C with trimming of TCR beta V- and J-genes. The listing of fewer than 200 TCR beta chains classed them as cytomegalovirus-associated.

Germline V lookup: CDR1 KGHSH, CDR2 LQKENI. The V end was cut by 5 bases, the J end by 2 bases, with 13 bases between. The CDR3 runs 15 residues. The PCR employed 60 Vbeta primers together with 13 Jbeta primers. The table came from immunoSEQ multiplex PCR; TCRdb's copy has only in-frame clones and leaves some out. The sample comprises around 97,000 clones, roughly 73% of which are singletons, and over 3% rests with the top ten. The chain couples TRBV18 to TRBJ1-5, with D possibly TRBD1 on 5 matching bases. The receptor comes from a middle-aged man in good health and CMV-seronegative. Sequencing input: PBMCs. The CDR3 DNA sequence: TGTGCCAGCTCAGCGACCGGGACTGGCAATCAGCCCCAGCATTTT. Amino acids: CASSATGTGNQPQHF.